One T cell receptor (beta chain) is described in this entry. This entry is derived from a study of response to subunit inactivated influenza vaccine. TCRdb ran MiXCR on the RT-PCR reads and lists one entry per CDR3 protein. Of 500,000 to 700,000 distinct CDR3 sequences listed, roughly 23% are singletons. The CDR3 spans 14 residues. Germline CDR1 reads MNHNS; CDR2 reads SASEGT. Losses at the gene ends were 5 bases for V and 6 bases for J; bases not matched to a gene: 8. The sample was also linked to a second study, of T cells expressing NK-cell markers. That work contributes: The authors generated TCR beta cDNA through 5'RACE template switching with UMIs. Sorted CD3+CD56+NKG2C+, CD3+CD56+NKG2C- and CD3+CD56-NKG2C+ T cells provided the TCR beta repertoires. Only alpha-beta TCR T cells were sorted in several experiments, using an anti-gamma-delta TCR antibody. Of the CD8+ T cells in about 6 donors, roughly 1.0-7.5% belonged to dominant NKG2C+ clonotypes. In a few donors, these clonotypes also led the CD3+CD56-NKG2C+ fraction.

This chain uses TRBV6-1 with TRBJ2-7, with 9 nucleotides matching TRBD1. Here the sequenced sample was CD4+ T cells sorted from PBMCs, taken approximately 13 days after vaccination. This clonotype originated in a man aged 45-65 years who received an inactivated influenza vaccine. The CDR3: CASSPRDRVFEQYF. Here the CDR3 DNA reads TGTGCCAGCAGTCCCCGGGACAGGGTGTTCGAGCAGTACTTC.